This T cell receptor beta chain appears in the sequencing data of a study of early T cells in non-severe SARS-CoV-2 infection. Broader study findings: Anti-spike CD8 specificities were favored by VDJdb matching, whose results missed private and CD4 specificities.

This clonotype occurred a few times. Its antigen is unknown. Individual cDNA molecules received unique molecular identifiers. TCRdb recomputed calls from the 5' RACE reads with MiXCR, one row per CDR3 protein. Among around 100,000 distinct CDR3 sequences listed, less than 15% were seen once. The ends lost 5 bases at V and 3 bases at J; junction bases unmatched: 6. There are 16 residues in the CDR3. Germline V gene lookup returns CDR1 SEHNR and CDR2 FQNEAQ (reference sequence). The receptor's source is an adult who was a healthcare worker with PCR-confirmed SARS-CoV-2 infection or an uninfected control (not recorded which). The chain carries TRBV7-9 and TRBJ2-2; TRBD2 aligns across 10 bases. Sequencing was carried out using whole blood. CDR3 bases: TGTGCCAGCAGCCCTAGGACTAGCGGATACACCGGGGAGCTGTTTTTT. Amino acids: CASSPRTSGYTGELFF.